Listed here are 3 T cell receptor beta chains from one sample, sequenced in a study of cytomegalovirus exposure and HLA in healthy donors. The PCR used 60 Vbeta and 13 Jbeta primers. Produced via immunoSEQ multiplex PCR; TCRdb's table is partial and in-frame only. The table lists some 110,000 clones, about 80% of them singletons. The source material was PBMCs. These TCRs come from a man aged 50-60 years in good health and CMV-seropositive.

The rearrangement joins TRBV30 to TRBJ2-3; unclear D gene. Trimming shortened V by 3 bases and J by 9 bases, and 13 bases separated the two germline ends. The germline CDR1 and CDR2 sequences are GTSNPN and SVGIG (reference sequence). CDR3 size: 12 residues. The CDR3 protein is CAWRHPPSTQYF. The CDR3 bases are TGTGCCTGGAGACATCCTCCCTCGACGCAGTATTTT. The whole variable domain, remainder taken from reference TRBV30 and TRBJ2-3, is SQTIHQWPATLVQPVGSPLSLECTVEGTSNPNLYWYRQAAGRGLQLLFYSVGIGQISSEVPQNLSASRPQDRQFILSSKKLLLSDSGFYLCAWRHPPSTQYFGPGTRLTVL.

The gene calls are TRBV2 and TRBJ1-6; D gene unclear. Germline CDR1 reads SNHLY; CDR2 reads FYNNEI. The CDR3 has 11 amino acids. Trimming removed 6 bases at V and 7 bases at J, with 4 bases between. CDR3 bases: TGTGCCAGCAGGGAGAATTCACCCCTCCACTTT. Protein: CASRENSPLHF.

The chain recombines TRBV5-1 with TRBJ1-6; 9 bases line up with TRBD1. This CDR3 spans 16 amino acids. Germline CDR1 reads SGHRS; CDR2 reads YFSETQ. J gave up 10 bases and V 4 bases, and 12 bases lay outside the gene matches. CDR3 nucleotide sequence: TGCGCCAGCAGCGCGCCGGACCGGGACAGGGCCTCACCCCTCCACTTT. It specifies CASSAPDRDRASPLHF.